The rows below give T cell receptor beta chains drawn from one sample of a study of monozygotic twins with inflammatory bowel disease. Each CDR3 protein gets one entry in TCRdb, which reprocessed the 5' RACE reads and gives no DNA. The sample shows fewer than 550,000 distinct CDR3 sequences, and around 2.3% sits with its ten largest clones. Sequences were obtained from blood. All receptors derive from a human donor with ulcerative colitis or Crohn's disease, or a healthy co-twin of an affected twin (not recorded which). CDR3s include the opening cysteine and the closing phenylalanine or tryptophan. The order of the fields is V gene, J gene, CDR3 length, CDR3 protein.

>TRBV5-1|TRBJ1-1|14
CASGGGVGNTEAFF
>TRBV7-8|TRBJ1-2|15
CASSFGTGGEGGYTF
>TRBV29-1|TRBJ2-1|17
CSVEALPGGQYQDEQFF
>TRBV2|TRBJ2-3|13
CASSKDRVDTQYF
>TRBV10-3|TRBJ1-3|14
CAISMDSSGNTIYF
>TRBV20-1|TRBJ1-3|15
CSARTGGEGGNTIYF
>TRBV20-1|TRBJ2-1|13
CSARGDVYNEQFF
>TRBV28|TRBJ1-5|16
CASSLRTPYSNQPQHF
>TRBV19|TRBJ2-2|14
CASSITAYTGELFF
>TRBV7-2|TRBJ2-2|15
CASSIPSGMGGELFF
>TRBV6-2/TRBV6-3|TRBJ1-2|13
CASSYQGSYGYTF
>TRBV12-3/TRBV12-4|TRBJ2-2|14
CATSVDRYTGELFF
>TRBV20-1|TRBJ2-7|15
CSARDRLAELYEQYF